Listed below are T cell receptor beta chains from one sample, sequenced in a study of control samples from healthy donors and cancer patients. Generated by immunoSEQ multiplex PCR, the TCRdb table keeps only in-frame clones and is missing some. Among 160,000 or so clones listed, approximately 96% were seen once. Sequencing was performed on blood. The receptors come from a woman aged 40 to 55 in good health. Both conserved end residues are part of each CDR3. The D gene is left open where the match is weak. The size of a clone is reported for some rows only, either as once, few or many, or as a class for expanded clones.

TRBJ1-6,TRBV27,.,13,.,TGTGCCAGCAGTTGGCAGGGCGGTTCACCCCTCCACTTT,CASSWQGGSPLHF
TRBJ2-5,TRBV7-7,.,15,.,TGTGCTAGCAGCTTAGGGGGAGGCAACCAAGAGACCCAGTACTTC,CASSLGGGNQETQYF
TRBJ1-2,TRBV7-2,once,16,.,TGTGCCAGCAGCTTAGCCTCGGGACGGCAATACTATGGCTACACCTTC,CASSLASGRQYYGYTF
TRBJ2-2,TRBV10-3,.,14,TRBD1,TGTGCCATCACGGGACAGGGCGACACCGGGGAGCTGTTTTTT,CAITGQGDTGELFF
TRBJ2-7,TRBV28,.,15,TRBD2,TGTGCCAGCAGTTTCCATCTAGCGGGAGTCAACGAGCAGTACTTC,CASSFHLAGVNEQYF
TRBJ2-4,TRBV7-2,.,15,TRBD1,TGTGCCAGCAGCTTAGTCGGACAGGGAGAAAACATTCAGTACTTC,CASSLVGQGENIQYF
TRBJ1-1,TRBV19,.,15,TRBD1,TGTGCCAGTAGTAAGTCCGGACAGGGGAACACTGAAGCTTTCTTT,CASSKSGQGNTEAFF
TRBJ2-1,TRBV7-3,.,14,.,TGTGCCAGCAGCCCCGGGCAATATAATAATGAGCAGTTCTTC,CASSPGQYNNEQFF
TRBJ2-1,TRBV5-4,.,16,TRBD2,TGTGCCAGCAGCTTGGCCGGAGCGGAGCGGGGCAATGAGCAGTTCTTC,CASSLAGAERGNEQFF
TRBJ2-7,TRBV6-5,.,14,.,TGTGCCAGCAGGGACCCGGGCCGAGACTACGAGCAGTACTTC,CASRDPGRDYEQYF
TRBJ2-5,TRBV5-1,once,13,.,TGCGCCAGCAGCAGGGACTTACAAGAGACCCAGTACTTC,CASSRDLQETQYF
TRBJ1-1,TRBV3-1/TRBV3-2,.,16,TRBD1,TGTGCCAGCAGCCAAGATTTAACGGGGACAGGAGGGTTGGCTTTCTTT,CASSQDLTGTGGLAFF
TRBJ1-5,TRBV5-5,.,15,TRBD1,TGTGCCAGCAGCGCAGGGGACAGTAGCAATCAGCCCCAGCATTTT,CASSAGDSSNQPQHF
TRBJ2-1,TRBV12-3/TRBV12-4,.,12,.,TGTGCCAGCAGTTCCAGCACCTCGGAGCAGTTCTTC,CASSSSTSEQFF
TRBJ2-5,TRBV7-2,once,16,TRBD2,TGTGCCAGCAGCCAACCAGGACTAGCGGCACAAGAGACCCAGTACTTC,CASSQPGLAAQETQYF
TRBJ1-2,TRBV7-7,.,13,.,TGTGCCAGCAGCTTACGGGGTGAGGCTGGCTACACCTTC,CASSLRGEAGYTF
TRBJ2-5,TRBV7-9,few,11,TRBD2,TGTGCCAGCAGCCGGGAGGGGACCCAGTACTTC,CASSREGTQYF
TRBJ2-7,TRBV10-2,.,16,TRBD2,TGCGCCAGCAGTGATAGGAGGGCTAGCGGTAAACACGAGCAGTACTTC,CASSDRRASGKHEQYF
TRBJ1-5,TRBV19,.,16,.,TGTGCCAGTAGTATCACCGACAGGACCCGCAATCAGCCCCAGCATTTT,CASSITDRTRNQPQHF
TRBJ1-6,TRBV19,.,16,.,TGTGCCAGTTCTCGAGGGGAGGGGACGTCTAGTTCACCCCTCCACTTT,CASSRGEGTSSSPLHF
TRBJ2-7,TRBV27,.,15,.,TGTGCCAGCAGTTTAATAGGTGGCGTAGCCTACGAGCAGTACTTC,CASSLIGGVAYEQYF
TRBJ2-1,TRBV6-1,.,15,.,TGTGCCAGCAGTGAGCTAGTCGGGATTTTCGATGAGCAGTTCTTC,CASSELVGIFDEQFF
TRBJ1-5,TRBV19,few,15,.,TGTGCCAGTAGTATCAGAGGAGAAGGCAATCAGCCCCAGCATTTT,CASSIRGEGNQPQHF
TRBJ2-3,TRBV7-2,.,15,TRBD2,TGTGCCAGCAGCTTGCAGCGGGAGAACTACGATACGCAGTATTTT,CASSLQRENYDTQYF
TRBJ2-2,TRBV5-1,.,15,.,TGCGCCAGCAGCTTGGACGCGCAGGTCACCGGGGAGCTGTTTTTT,CASSLDAQVTGELFF
TRBJ1-5,TRBV5-4,.,16,TRBD1,TGTGCCAGCAGCCAACAGGGGGGGGCAAAAGATCAGCCCCAGCATTTT,CASSQQGGAKDQPQHF
TRBJ1-4,TRBV6-2/TRBV6-3,.,14,TRBD1,TGTGCCAGCAGTAGGACAGGAGCAGGGGAAAAACTGTTTTTT,CASSRTGAGEKLFF
TRBJ1-2,TRBV7-6,.,18,.,TGTGCCAGCAGCTTGGGAACCGCGGGACAAATTCAAAACTATGGCTACACCTTC,CASSLGTAGQIQNYGYTF
TRBJ2-6,TRBV5-1,.,15,.,TGCGCCAGCAGCTTGCTGGGAGCTGGGGCCAACGTCCTGACTTTC,CASSLLGAGANVLTF
TRBJ2-1,TRBV7-3,.,15,.,TGTGCCAGCAGCTTAACAAGGGCCCAGGCCGATGAGCAGTTCTTC,CASSLTRAQADEQFF
TRBJ1-2,TRBV7-2,.,13,.,TGTGCCAGCAGCCCGGACACAAACTATGGCTACACCTTC,CASSPDTNYGYTF
TRBJ2-5,TRBV5-1,.,12,.,TGCGCCAGCAGCTCCTACCAAGAGACCCAGTACTTC,CASSSYQETQYF
TRBJ1-1,TRBV4-3,.,16,.,TGCGCCAGCAGCCAAGACCTCTGGGCCGACGGCACTGAAGCTTTCTTT,CASSQDLWADGTEAFF
TRBJ1-5,TRBV12-3/TRBV12-4,.,13,.,TGTGCCAGCAGTTTCTCTGGCAATCAGCCCCAGCATTTT,CASSFSGNQPQHF
TRBJ2-1,TRBV5-4,.,16,.,TGTGCCAGCAGCTTACGCAGTCATAGCTCCTACAATGAGCAGTTCTTC,CASSLRSHSSYNEQFF
TRBJ1-5,TRBV27,.,15,.,TGTGCCAGCAGTTTAGGGCCCGCGGGCAATCAGCCCCAGCATTTT,CASSLGPAGNQPQHF
TRBJ1-2,TRBV7-9,.,13,.,TGTGCCAGCAGCTGGACAGAAAGGCTGGGCTACACCTTC,CASSWTERLGYTF
TRBJ1-1,TRBV4-1,.,16,.,TGCGCCAGCAGCCAAGTAGTCTCAGGGTTGAGGACTGAAGCTTTCTTT,CASSQVVSGLRTEAFF
TRBJ2-7,TRBV6-5,.,12,.,TGTGCCAGCACTAGGGACTCCTACGAGCAGTACTTC,CASTRDSYEQYF
TRBJ2-1,TRBV6-5,.,14,.,TGTGCCAGCAGCCACGGGACAACGGACAATGAGCAGTTCTTC,CASSHGTTDNEQFF
TRBJ2-7,TRBV30,.,14,TRBD1,TGTGCCTGGAGGGACAGGGGCCACAGCTACGAGCAGTACTTC,CAWRDRGHSYEQYF
TRBJ1-5,TRBV7-8,.,14,.,TGTGCCAGCAGCTTATCCCCAGGGAACCAGCCCCAGCATTTT,CASSLSPGNQPQHF
TRBJ1-2,TRBV9,.,21,TRBD1,TGTGCCAGCAGCGTAAATCCCTCCCCCGTTTCCTTGCGGGACAGGGCGAATGGCTACACCTTC,CASSVNPSPVSLRDRANGYTF
TRBJ2-3,TRBV5-4,.,15,.,TGTGCCAGCTCGTCGATCGGGACTTCCCCAGATACGCAGTATTTT,CASSSIGTSPDTQYF
TRBJ2-7,TRBV6-5,.,13,TRBD1,TGTGCCAGCAGTAGGGACAGGGCCTACGAGCAGTACTTC,CASSRDRAYEQYF
TRBJ1-4,TRBV20-1,.,19,TRBD1,TGCAGTGCTAGTCCCCTTTTACCGGGACAGGGTTTCATTAATGAAAAACTGTTTTTT,CSASPLLPGQGFINEKLFF
TRBJ2-3,TRBV10-3,.,15,TRBD2,TGTGCCATCAGCCCCGTCGGACTAGTGACAGATACGCAGTATTTT,CAISPVGLVTDTQYF
TRBJ2-2,TRBV5-1,.,15,.,TGCGCCAGCAGGCTGGACGGACCCCCGACCGGGGAGCTGTTTTTT,CASRLDGPPTGELFF
TRBJ1-2,TRBV19,few,13,.,TGTGCCAGTAAACGGGGCTCCAACTATGGCTACACCTTC,CASKRGSNYGYTF
TRBJ1-4,TRBV11-2,.,15,.,TGTGCCAGCAGCTTAGTCCAACCCGTTAATGAAAAACTGTTTTTT,CASSLVQPVNEKLFF
TRBJ1-2,TRBV2,.,14,.,TGTGCCAGCAGTGAAGGGGAGACTAACTATGGCTACACCTTC,CASSEGETNYGYTF
TRBJ1-1,TRBV6-5,.,15,TRBD1,TGTGCCAGCAGTTACCGACAGGGACGGAACACTGAAGCTTTCTTT,CASSYRQGRNTEAFF
TRBJ2-7,TRBV6-5,.,14,.,TGTGCCAGCAGTCCCGAAGCGGTGCCACTACATCAGTACTTC,CASSPEAVPLHQYF
TRBJ1-2,TRBV2,.,15,.,TGTGCCAGCAGTGATTGGCAGGGTGATAACTATGGCTACACCTTC,CASSDWQGDNYGYTF
TRBJ2-4,TRBV19,.,18,TRBD1,TGTGCCAGTAGTATTATGGGGACAGATAGCGATGCCAAAAACATTCAGTACTTC,CASSIMGTDSDAKNIQYF
TRBJ1-1,TRBV6-1,.,14,TRBD1,TGTGCCAGCAGTGAGACAGGGGAAACCACTGAAGCTTTCTTT,CASSETGETTEAFF
TRBJ2-1,TRBV6-5,.,14,.,TGTGCCAGCAAGGTTATCGGATCCTACAATGAGCAGTTCTTC,CASKVIGSYNEQFF
TRBJ1-6,TRBV2,.,13,.,TGTGCCAGCAGTTCAGAAGCCAACTCACCCCTCCACTTT,CASSSEANSPLHF
TRBJ2-7,TRBV4-3,.,16,.,TGCGCCAGCAGCCAAGAATACGCGGCCGGAGACTACGAGCAGTACTTC,CASSQEYAAGDYEQYF
TRBJ1-1,TRBV4-2,.,13,.,TGTGCCAGCAGCCAAGATCCGGACACTGAAGCTTTCTTT,CASSQDPDTEAFF